The T cell receptor beta chain under discussion was sequenced for a study of T cell repertoires in cytomegalovirus infection. Study-wide results and limits: HLA-C-restricted, CMV-specific TCR beta clonotypes were dominant ex vivo.

TCRdb passed the reads through MiXCR, listing each CDR3 protein once. Among roughly 200,000 distinct CDR3 sequences listed, 9.5% were seen once. CDR3 length equals 17 residues. Germline V gene lookup returns CDR1 SSHAT and CDR2 FNYEAQ (reference sequence). This clonotype has a handful of counts. Its target is not known. One end of the junction does not line up with germline, which may come from a read error. The chain recombines TRBV7-7 with TRBJ2-5; no reliable D call. Source material: PBMCs. The TCR was taken from a human donor in good health (CMV status not recorded). Some clones in this sample may be carry-over from other donors' samples. The CDR3 protein is CASSRVAWRNGAETQYF. In DNA form, the CDR3 reads TGTGCTAGCAGCCGGGTCGCATGGCGGAACGGTGCGGAGACCCAGTACTTC.